This TCR beta chain was captured in a study of vaccination and CD4 T cells after COVID-19. Across the whole study: All convalescent patients were nasal swab PCR positive for SARS-CoV-2; 9 or 10 had mild and one severe disease. Whole-study findings and limits: A nonsignificant median increase from about 22 to 38 SARS-CoV-2-reactive clonotypes was observed.

Concerning this clonotype: What it recognizes is unknown. The junction departs from germline at one end; a sequencing error may be responsible.

Cultured CD4+ T cell DNA underwent sequencing with the Oncomine TCR Beta short-read assay. TCRdb independently ran MiXCR on the PCR reads; one entry per CDR3 protein. The top ten hold roughly a quarter of the sample, which has more than 14,000 distinct CDR3 sequences, 50% seen once. Documented treatment: approximately 9-day PBMC culture with coronavirus spike peptide pools or control peptides (ViraFEST assay). Peptide-pool expansion of antigen-specific T cells preceded TCR sequencing in ViraFEST. Following culture for around 10 days, CD4+ T cells were isolated by negative selection. The clonotype was recovered from a human donor with COVID-19. Sequenced here: cultured CD4+ T cells from blood, sampled after SARS-CoV-2 vaccination.

This CDR3 reads CASSLPTWTSGGGRETQCF. As DNA, the CDR3 is TGTGCCAGCAGCTTACCCACCTGGACTAGCGGGGGTGGACGGGAGACCCAGTGCTTC. The chain links TRBV7-9 to TRBJ2-5, with 13 bases matching TRBD2. This CDR3 spans 19 amino acids. Germline V lookup: CDR1 SEHNR, CDR2 FQNEAQ (reference sequence).